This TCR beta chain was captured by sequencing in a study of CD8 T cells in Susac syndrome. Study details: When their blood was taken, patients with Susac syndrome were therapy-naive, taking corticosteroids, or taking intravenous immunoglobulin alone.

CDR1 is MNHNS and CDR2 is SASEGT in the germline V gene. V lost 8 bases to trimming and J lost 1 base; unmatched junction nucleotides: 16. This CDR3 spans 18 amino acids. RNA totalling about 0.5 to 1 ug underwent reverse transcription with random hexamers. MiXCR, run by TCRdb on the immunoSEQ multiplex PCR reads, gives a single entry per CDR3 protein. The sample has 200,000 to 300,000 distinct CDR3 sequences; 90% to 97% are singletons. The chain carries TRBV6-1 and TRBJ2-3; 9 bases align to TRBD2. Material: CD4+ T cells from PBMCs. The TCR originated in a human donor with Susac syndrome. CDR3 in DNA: TGTGCCAGCGGCAGACAGGCCCCGGGACTAGCTGGCACAGATACGCAGTATTTT. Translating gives CASGRQAPGLAGTDTQYF.